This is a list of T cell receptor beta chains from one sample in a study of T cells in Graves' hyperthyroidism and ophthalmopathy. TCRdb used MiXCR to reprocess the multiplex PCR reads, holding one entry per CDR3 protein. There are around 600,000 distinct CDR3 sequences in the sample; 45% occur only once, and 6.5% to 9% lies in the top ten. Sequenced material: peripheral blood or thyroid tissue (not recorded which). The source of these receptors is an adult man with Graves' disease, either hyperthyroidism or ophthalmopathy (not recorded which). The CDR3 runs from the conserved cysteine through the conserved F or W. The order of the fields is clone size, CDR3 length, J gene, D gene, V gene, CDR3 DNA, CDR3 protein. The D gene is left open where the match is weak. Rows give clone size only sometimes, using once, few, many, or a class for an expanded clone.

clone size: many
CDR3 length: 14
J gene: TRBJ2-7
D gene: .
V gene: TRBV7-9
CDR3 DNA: TGTGCCAGCAGCGGAGACGGGACCGCCTACGAGCAGTACTTC
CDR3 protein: CASSGDGTAYEQYF

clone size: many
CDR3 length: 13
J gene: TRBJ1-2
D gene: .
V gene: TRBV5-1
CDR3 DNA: TGCGCCAGCAGCGCGGACAGCGACTATGGCTACACCTTC
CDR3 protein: CASSADSDYGYTF

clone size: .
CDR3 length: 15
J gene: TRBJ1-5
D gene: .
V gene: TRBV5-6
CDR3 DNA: TGTGCCAGCAGCTTGGCCATGGGGGCGGGTCAGCCCCAGCATTTT
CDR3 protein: CASSLAMGAGQPQHF

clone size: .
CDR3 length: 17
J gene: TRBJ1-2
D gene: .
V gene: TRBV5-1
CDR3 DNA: TGCGCCAGCAGCTTAGAGGGCCCGGGAAGAACTAACTATGGCTACACCTTC
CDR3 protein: CASSLEGPGRTNYGYTF

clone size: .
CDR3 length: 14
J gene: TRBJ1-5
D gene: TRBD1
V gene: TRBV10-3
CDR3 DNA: TGTGCCATCAGTGGAAGGGACAGGAACCAGCCCCAGCATTTT
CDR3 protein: CAISGRDRNQPQHF

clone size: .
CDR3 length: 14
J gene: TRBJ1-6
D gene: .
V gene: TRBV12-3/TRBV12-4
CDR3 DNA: TGTGCCAGCAGTTACCAGGGTACGGATTCACCCCTCCACTTT
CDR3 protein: CASSYQGTDSPLHF

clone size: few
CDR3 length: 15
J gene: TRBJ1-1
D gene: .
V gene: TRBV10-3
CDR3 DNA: TGTGCCAGCAGTTTCCCCTCTAGGCTCGGCACTGAAGCTTTCTTT
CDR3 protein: CASSFPSRLGTEAFF

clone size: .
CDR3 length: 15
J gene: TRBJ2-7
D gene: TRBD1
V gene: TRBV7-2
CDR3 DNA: TGTGCCAGCAGCCAATCCGACAGGGGCTGGGGAGAGCAGTACTTC
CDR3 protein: CASSQSDRGWGEQYF

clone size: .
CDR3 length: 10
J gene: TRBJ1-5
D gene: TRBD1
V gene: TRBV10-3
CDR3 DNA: TGTGCCATCAGCGGACAGGCCCAGCATTTT
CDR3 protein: CAISGQAQHF

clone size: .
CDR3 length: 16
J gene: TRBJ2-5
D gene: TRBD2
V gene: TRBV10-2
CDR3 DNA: TGCGCCAGCAGGGCAGGACTAGCGGGGCGTCGGGAGACCCAGTACTTC
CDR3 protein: CASRAGLAGRRETQYF

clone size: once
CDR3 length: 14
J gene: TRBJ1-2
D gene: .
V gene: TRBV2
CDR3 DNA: TGTGCCAGCACGTTAGCGGGAGGCCGTTATGGCTACACCTTC
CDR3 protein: CASTLAGGRYGYTF

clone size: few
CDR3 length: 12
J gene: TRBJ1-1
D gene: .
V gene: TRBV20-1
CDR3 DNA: TGCAGTGCTACAGGGTTTTACACTGAAGCTTTCTTT
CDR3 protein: CSATGFYTEAFF

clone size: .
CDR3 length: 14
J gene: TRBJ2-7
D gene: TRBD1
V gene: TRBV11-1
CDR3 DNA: TGTGCCAGCAGCTTACGGGACAGGGGCCACGAGCAGTACTTC
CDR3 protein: CASSLRDRGHEQYF

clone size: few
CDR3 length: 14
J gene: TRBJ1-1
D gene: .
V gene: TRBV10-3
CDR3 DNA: TGTGCCAGCAGCGTGAGTACAGGGTACCCTGAAGCTTTCTTT
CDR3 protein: CASSVSTGYPEAFF

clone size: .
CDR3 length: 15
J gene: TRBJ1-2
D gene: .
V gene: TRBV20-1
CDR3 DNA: TGCAGTGCTAGAGTCATGGGCGAACCTAACTATGGCTACACCTTC
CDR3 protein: CSARVMGEPNYGYTF

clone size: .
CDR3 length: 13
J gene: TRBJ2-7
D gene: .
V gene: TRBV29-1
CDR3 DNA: TGCAGCGTTGAGGCAGGGAGCTCCTACGAGCAGTACTTC
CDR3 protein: CSVEAGSSYEQYF

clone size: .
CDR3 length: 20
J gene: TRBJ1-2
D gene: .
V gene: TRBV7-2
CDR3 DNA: TGTGCCAGCAGCTTAAGCTCAGTGACCTTCCCGGGGTTGGATGGTGATGGCTACACCTTC
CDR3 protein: CASSLSSVTFPGLDGDGYTF

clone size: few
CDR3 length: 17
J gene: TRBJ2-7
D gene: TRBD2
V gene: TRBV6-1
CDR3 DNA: TGTGCCAGCCTTGACGGGGCCGCTACGGGACTACGCTACGAGCAGTACTTC
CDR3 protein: CASLDGAATGLRYEQYF

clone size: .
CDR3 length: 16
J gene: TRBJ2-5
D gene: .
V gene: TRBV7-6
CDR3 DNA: TGTGCCAGCAGCTCGAAAAGACAACTGTACCAAGAGACCCAGTACTTC
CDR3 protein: CASSSKRQLYQETQYF

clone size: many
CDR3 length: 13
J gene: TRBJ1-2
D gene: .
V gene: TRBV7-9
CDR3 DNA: TGTGCCAGCAGCTTAGCGGCGAGCTATGGCTACACCTTC
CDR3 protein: CASSLAASYGYTF

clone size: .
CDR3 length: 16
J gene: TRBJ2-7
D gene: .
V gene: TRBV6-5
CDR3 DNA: TGTGCCAGCAGTTACAGGGCCGGGACTTTGCCCTACGAGCAGTACTTC
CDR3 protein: CASSYRAGTLPYEQYF

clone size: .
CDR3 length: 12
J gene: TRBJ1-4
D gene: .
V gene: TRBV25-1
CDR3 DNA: TGTGCCAGCAGTTCCAGTGAACTCGAACTGTTTTTT
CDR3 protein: CASSSSELELFF

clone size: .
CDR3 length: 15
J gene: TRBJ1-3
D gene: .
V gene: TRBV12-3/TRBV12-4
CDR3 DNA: TGTGCCAGCAGTTTAGGATCCGGGGACGGAAACACCATATATTTT
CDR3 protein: CASSLGSGDGNTIYF

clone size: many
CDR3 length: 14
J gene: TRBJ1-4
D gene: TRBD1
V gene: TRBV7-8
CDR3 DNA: TGTGCCAGCAGCTACGACAGGGCTAATGAAAAACTGTTTTTT
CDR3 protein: CASSYDRANEKLFF

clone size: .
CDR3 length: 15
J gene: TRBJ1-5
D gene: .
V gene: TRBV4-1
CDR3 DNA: TGCGCCAGCAGCCAAGAAGGCAGTGGGGTTCAGCCCCAGCATTTT
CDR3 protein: CASSQEGSGVQPQHF

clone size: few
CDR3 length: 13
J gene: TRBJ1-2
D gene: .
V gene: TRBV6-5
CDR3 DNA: TGTGCCAGCAGTTACGGGCAGAACTATGGCTACACCTTC
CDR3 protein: CASSYGQNYGYTF

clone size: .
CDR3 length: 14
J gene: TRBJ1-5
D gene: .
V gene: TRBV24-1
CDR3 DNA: TGTGCCACCAGTGTCACAGGAAAAGGTCAGCCCCAGCATTTT
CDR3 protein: CATSVTGKGQPQHF

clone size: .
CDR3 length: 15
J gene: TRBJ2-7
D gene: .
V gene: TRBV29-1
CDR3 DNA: TGCAGCGTTGAAATCCCAAGGGCCTCAACCTACGAGCAGTACTTC
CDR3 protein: CSVEIPRASTYEQYF

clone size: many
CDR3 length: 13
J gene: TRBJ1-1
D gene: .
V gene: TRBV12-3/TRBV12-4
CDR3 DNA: TGTGCCAGCAGTTTCTACGGTAACACTGAAGCTTTCTTT
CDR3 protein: CASSFYGNTEAFF

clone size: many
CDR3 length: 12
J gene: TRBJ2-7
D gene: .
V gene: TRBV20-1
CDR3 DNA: TGCAGTGCTAGCTACAATACCTACGAGCAGTACTTC
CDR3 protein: CSASYNTYEQYF

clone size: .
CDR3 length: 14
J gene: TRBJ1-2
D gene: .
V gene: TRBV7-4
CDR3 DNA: TGCGCCAGCAGCGCCCCTGGGACAAAGGGTGGCTACACCTTC
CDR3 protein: CASSAPGTKGGYTF

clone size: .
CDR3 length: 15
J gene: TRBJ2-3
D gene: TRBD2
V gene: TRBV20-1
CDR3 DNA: TGCAGTGCTAGCGACGCGCGACGGACTAGCCCTAGCCAGTATTTT
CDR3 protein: CSASDARRTSPSQYF

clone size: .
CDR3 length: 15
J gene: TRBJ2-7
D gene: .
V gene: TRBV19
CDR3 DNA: TGTGCCAGTACTAGCGGGACAGGGCAAGGCTACGAGCAGTACTTC
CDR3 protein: CASTSGTGQGYEQYF

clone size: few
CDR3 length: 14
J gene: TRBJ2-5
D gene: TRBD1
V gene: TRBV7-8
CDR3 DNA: TGTGCCAGCAGCAGACAGGGGTTGATAGAGACCCAGTACTTC
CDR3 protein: CASSRQGLIETQYF

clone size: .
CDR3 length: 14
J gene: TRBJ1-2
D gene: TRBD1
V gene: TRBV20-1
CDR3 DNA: TGCAGTGCTAGATCGGGACAGGGGAAACATGGCTACACCTTC
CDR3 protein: CSARSGQGKHGYTF

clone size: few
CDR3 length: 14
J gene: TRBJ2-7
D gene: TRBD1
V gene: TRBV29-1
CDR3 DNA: TGCAGCGTGAGCCGGGACAGGGGCTCCTACGAGCAGTACTTC
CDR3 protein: CSVSRDRGSYEQYF

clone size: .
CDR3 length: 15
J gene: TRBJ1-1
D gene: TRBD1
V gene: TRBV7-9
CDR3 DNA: TGTGCCAGCAGCCCTGTACAGGGGTCCCAGCCCCTGGCTTTCTTT
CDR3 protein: CASSPVQGSQPLAFF

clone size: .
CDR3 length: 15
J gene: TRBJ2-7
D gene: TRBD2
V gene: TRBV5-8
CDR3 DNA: TGCGCCAGCAGCCCCCGTAGCGGGGCAGACTACGAGCAGTACTTC
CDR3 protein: CASSPRSGADYEQYF

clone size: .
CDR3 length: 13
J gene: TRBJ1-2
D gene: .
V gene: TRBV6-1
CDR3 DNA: TGTGCCAGCAGTGAAGCTGCACGCGGTGGCTACACCTTC
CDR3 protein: CASSEAARGGYTF

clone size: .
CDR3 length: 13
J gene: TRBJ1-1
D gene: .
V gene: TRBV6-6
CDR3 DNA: TGTGCCAGCAGTGCCGGGGGACGCACTGAAGCTTTCTTT
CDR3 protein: CASSAGGRTEAFF

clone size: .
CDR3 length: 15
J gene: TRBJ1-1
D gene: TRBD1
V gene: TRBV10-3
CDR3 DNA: TGTGCCATCAGTGTCTGGGGACAGAAGAACACTGAAGCTTTCTTT
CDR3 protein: CAISVWGQKNTEAFF

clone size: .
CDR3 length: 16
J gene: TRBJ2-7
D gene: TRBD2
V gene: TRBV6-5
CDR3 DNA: TGTGCCAGCAGTTACTCGATCCGGACTAGCGGTTACGAGCAGTACTTC
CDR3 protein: CASSYSIRTSGYEQYF

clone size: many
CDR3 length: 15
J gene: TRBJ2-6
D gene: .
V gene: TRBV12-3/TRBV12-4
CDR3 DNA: TGTGCCAGCAGTTACTCGTCCTCTGGGGCCAACGTCCTGACTTTC
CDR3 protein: CASSYSSSGANVLTF

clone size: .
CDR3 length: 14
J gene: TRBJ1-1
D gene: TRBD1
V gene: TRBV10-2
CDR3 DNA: TGCGCCAGCAGTGGGGGACAGCCCCTAGATGAAGCTTTCTTT
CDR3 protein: CASSGGQPLDEAFF

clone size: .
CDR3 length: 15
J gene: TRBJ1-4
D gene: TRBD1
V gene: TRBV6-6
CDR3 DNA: TGTGCCAGCAGTTTAAGGGACAGAAACAATGAAAAACTGTTTTTT
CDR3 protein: CASSLRDRNNEKLFF

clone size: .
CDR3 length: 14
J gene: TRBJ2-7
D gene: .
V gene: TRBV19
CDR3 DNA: TGTGCCAGCAGACCGACACATAGCTCCTACGAGCAGTACTTC
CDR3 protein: CASRPTHSSYEQYF

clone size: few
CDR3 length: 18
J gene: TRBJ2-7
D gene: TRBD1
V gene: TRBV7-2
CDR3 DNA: TGTGCCAGCAGCTCGAAGAGCGCCGGGACAGAGAGCTCCTACGAGCAGTACTTC
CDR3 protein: CASSSKSAGTESSYEQYF

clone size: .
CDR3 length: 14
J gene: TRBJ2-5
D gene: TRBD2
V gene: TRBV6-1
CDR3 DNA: TGTGCCAGCGCTTCCCGTAAGCGGGAGTACGAGCAGTGCTTC
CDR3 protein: CASASRKREYEQCF

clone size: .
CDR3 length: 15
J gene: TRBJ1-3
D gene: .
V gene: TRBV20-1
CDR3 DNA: TGCAGTGCTAGAGATCATGTGGGGTTAGGAAACACCATATATTTT
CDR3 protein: CSARDHVGLGNTIYF

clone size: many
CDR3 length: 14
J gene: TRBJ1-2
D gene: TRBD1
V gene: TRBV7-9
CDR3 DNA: TGTGCCAGCAGCCCAACAGGGGGGGACTATGGCTACACCTTC
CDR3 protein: CASSPTGGDYGYTF

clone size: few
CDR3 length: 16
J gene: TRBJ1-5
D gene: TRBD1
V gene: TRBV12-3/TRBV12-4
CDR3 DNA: TGTGCCAGCAGTGCGGACAGGGGGCCTGGCAATCAGCCCCAGCATTTT
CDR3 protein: CASSADRGPGNQPQHF

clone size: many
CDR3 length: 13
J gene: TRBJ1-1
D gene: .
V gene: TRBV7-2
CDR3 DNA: TGTGCCAGCAGCACGTACATGGCCTTCGTCGCTTTCTTT
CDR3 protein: CASSTYMAFVAFF